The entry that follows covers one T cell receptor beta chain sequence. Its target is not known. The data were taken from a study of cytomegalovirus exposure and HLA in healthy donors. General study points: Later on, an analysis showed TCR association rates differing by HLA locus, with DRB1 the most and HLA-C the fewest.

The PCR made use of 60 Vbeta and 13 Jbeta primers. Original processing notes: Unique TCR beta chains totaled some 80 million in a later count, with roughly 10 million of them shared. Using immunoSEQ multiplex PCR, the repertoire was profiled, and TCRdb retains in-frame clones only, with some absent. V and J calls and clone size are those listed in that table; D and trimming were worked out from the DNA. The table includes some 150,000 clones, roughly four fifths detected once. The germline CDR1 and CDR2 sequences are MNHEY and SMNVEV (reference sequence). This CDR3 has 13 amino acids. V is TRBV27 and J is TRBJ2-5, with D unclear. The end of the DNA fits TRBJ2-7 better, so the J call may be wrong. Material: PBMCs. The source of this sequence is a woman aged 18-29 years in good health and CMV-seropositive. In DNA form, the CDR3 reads TGTGCCAGCAGTTTTCAGGCTACCTACGAGCAGTACTTC. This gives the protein CASSFQATYEQYF.